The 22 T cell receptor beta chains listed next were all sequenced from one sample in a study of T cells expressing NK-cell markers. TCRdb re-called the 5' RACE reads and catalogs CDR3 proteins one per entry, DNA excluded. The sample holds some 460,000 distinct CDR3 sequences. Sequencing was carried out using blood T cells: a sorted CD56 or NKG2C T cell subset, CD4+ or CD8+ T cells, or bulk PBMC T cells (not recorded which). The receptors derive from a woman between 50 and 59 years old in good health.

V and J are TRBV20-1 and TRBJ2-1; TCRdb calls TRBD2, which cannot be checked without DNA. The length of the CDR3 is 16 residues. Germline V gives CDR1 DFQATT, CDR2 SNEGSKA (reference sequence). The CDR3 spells CSASRTSGRGLNEQFF.

The CDR3 reads CASRSQGIGSGELFF. The gene calls are TRBV5-1 and TRBJ2-2; the TRBD1 assignment by TCRdb is unverifiable without DNA. The germline CDR1 and CDR2 sequences are SGHRS and YFSETQ. CDR3 length: 15 residues. The variable domain in full, completed from reference TRBV5-1 and TRBJ2-2, reads KAGVTQTPRYLIKTRGQQVTLSCSPISGHRSVSWYQQTPGQGLQFLFEYFSETQRNKGNFPGRFSGRQFSNSRSEMNVSTLELGDSALYLCASRSQGIGSGELFFGEGSRLTVL.

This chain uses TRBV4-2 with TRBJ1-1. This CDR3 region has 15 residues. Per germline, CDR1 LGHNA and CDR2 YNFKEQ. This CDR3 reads CASSPLRAANTEAFF.

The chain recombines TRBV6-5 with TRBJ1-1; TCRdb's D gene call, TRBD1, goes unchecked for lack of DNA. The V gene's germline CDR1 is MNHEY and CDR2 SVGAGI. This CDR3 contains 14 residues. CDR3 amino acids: CASIRPGEFTEAFF.

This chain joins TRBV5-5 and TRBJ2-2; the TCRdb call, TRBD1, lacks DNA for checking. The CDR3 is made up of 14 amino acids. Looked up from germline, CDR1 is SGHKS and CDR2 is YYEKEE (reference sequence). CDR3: CASSFSQGAGELFF. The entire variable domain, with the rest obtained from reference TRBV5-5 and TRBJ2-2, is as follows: DAGVTQSPTHLIKTRGQQVTLRCSPISGHKSVSWYQQVLGQGPQFIFQYYEKEERGRGNFPDRFSARQFPNYSSELNVNALLLGDSALYLCASSFSQGAGELFFGEGSRLTVL.

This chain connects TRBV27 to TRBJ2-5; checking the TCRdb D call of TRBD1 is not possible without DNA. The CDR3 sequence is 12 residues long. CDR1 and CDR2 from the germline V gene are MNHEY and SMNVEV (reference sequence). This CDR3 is CASSPPGLTQYF.

Here the CDR3 reads CASSTSSGSGETQYF. The V gene is TRBV5-1, the J gene TRBJ2-5; TCRdb proposes TRBD2, but this gene call is untestable without DNA. The germline V gene encodes CDR1 SGHRS and CDR2 YFSETQ. The CDR3 covers 15 residues.

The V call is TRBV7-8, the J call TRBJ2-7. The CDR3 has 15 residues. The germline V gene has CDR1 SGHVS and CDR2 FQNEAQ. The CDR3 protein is CASSDASTRSYEQYF.

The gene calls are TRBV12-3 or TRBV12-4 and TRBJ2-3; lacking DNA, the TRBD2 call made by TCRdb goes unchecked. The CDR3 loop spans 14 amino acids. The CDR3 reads CASSLSAGSNTQYF.

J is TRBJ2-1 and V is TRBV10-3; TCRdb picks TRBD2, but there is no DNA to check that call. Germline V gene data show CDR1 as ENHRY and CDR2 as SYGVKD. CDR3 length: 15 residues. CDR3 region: CAIRGFAGADNEQFF.

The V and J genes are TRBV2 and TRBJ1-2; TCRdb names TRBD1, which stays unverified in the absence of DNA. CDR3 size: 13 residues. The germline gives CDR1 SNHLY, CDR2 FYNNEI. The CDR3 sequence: CASILMGENGYTF.

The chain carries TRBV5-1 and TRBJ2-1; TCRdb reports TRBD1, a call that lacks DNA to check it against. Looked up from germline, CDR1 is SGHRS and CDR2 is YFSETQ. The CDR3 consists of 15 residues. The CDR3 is CASSFGATVRNEQFF. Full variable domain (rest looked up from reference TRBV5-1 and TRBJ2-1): KAGVTQTPRYLIKTRGQQVTLSCSPISGHRSVSWYQQTPGQGLQFLFEYFSETQRNKGNFPGRFSGRQFSNSRSEMNVSTLELGDSALYLCASSFGATVRNEQFFGPGTRLTVL.

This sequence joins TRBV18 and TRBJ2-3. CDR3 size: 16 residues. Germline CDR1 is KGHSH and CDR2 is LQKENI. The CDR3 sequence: CASSPGGRQPTDTQYF. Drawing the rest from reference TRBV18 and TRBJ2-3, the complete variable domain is NAGVMQNPRHLVRRRGQEARLRCSPMKGHSHVYWYRQLPEEGLKFMVYLQKENIIDESGMPKERFSAEFPKEGPSILRIQQVVRGDSAAYFCASSPGGRQPTDTQYFGPGTRLTVL.

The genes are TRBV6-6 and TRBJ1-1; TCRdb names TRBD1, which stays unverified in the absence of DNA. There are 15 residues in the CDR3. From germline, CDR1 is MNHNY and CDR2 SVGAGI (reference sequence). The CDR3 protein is CASSAKGGWGTEAFF.

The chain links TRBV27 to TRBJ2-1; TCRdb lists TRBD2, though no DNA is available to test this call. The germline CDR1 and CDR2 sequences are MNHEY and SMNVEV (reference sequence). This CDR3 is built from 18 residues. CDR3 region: CASSGGPSGRGSYNEQFF.

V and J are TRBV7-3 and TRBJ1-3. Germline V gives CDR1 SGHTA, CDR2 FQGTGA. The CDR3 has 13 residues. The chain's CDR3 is CASSTRPGNTIYF.

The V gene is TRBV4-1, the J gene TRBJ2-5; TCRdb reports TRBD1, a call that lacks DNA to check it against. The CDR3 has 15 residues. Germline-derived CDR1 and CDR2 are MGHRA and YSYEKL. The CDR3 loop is CASSQGQGGGETQYF.

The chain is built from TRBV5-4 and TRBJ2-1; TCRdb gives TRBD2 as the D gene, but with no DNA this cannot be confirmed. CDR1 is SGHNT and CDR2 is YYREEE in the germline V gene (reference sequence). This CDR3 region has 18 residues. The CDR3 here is CASSSGTSGRARMNEQFF.

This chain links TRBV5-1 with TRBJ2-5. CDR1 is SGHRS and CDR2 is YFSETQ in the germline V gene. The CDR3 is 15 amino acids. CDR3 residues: CASSLSTTIPETQYF.

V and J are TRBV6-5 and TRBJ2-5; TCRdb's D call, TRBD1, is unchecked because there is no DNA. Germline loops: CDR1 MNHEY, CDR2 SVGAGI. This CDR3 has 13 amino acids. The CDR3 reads CASSYGTEETQYF.

The CDR3 protein is CASSRQGRYSGNTIYF. The chain is built from TRBV12-3 or TRBV12-4 and TRBJ1-3. The CDR3 totals 16 residues.

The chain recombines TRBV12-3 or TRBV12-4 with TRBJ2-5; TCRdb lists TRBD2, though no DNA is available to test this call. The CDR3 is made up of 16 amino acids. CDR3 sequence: CASSLGAGGRQGTQYF.